This TCR beta chain was recorded in a study of blood T cell repertoires in COVID-19. Across the whole study: T cells, B-cell-depleted T cells, or PBMCs provided the cDNA or gDNA that served as material.

With 7 bases removed from V and 4 bases from J, the gap between germline ends came to 7 bases. The CDR3 consists of 11 residues. From germline, CDR1 is SNHLY and CDR2 FYNNEI. As handled by the study authors: For nucleated cells, counts were estimated from reference gene primer amplification. The protocol was immunoSEQ multiplex PCR, while the TCRdb copy is restricted to in-frame clones and leaves out a portion. V, J and clone size are those of that table, while D and trimming were read from the DNA. There are about 120,000 clones in the sample; about 89% occur only once, and over 15% lies in the top ten.

The chain uses TRBV2 and TRBJ1-2; D not certain. The sequence derives from a human donor with acute or convalescent COVID-19. The donor label of this sample is uncertain. The sequenced material came from peripheral blood. CDR3 sequence (DNA): TGTGCCAGCACGGACTCCTATGGCTACACCTTC. It translates to CASTDSYGYTF.